A selection of T cell receptor beta chains follows, all from one sample in a study of shared clonotypes between healthy human individuals. Sequencing used immunoSEQ multiplex PCR; TCRdb keeps in-frame clones, though not all of them. The repertoire holds more than 850,000 clones, with around 78% as singletons. The source material was memory CD4+ T cells from PBMCs. All receptors come from a man aged 18 to 35 in good health. Some clones in this sample may be carry-over from other donors' samples. Each CDR3 is given with its conserved first and last residue. D genes are given only for firm matches. Only part of the rows carry a size: once, few, many, or a class if the clone is expanded.

v_call,clone_size,d_call,cdr3_length,j_call,cdr3_aa,cdr3_nt
TRBV19,NA,NA,14,TRBJ2-5,CASSTQQGPETQYF,TGTGCCAGTAGTACCCAACAGGGTCCGGAGACCCAGTACTTC
TRBV6-6,few,NA,15,TRBJ2-1,CASRNGLSSYNEQFF,TGTGCCAGCAGGAACGGTTTGAGTTCCTACAATGAGCAGTTCTTC
TRBV19,NA,NA,17,TRBJ2-4,CASSINGGFGAKNIQYF,TGTGCCAGTAGTATAAATGGAGGTTTTGGAGCCAAAAACATTCAGTACTTC
TRBV15,NA,TRBD1,14,TRBJ2-7,CATSSRDSSYEQYF,TGTGCCACCAGCAGCAGGGACAGCTCCTACGAGCAGTACTTC
TRBV12-5,NA,NA,15,TRBJ2-7,CASGPPGRATYEQYF,TGTGCTAGTGGTCCCCCCGGAAGAGCAACCTACGAGCAGTACTTC
TRBV5-1,NA,NA,14,TRBJ2-2,CASSIGGGTGELFF,TGCGCCAGCAGCATCGGGGGCGGAACCGGGGAGCTGTTTTTT
TRBV29-1,once,TRBD1,12,TRBJ2-5,CSVGQGQETQYF,TGCAGCGTGGGACAGGGGCAAGAGACCCAGTACTTC
TRBV4-1,few,TRBD1,16,TRBJ1-2,CASSHRVGQGADGYTF,TGCGCCAGCAGCCATAGAGTGGGACAGGGGGCAGATGGCTACACCTTC
TRBV28,NA,NA,13,TRBJ2-2,CASSGLNTGELFF,TGTGCCAGCAGCGGACTAAACACCGGGGAGCTGTTTTTT
TRBV5-1,NA,NA,14,TRBJ2-5,CASSFGVLGSDQYF,TGCGCCAGCAGCTTCGGGGTCCTTGGGAGTGACCAGTACTTC
TRBV9,NA,TRBD2,15,TRBJ2-7,CASSLGIGRAEEQYF,TGTGCCAGCAGCCTAGGAATCGGGAGGGCCGAAGAGCAGTACTTC
TRBV10-2,few,NA,14,TRBJ2-7,CASNDRQVHHEQYF,TGCGCCAGCAATGATCGGCAGGTCCACCACGAGCAGTACTTC
TRBV10-3,many,NA,13,TRBJ1-6,CAIKVDYNSPLHF,TGTGCCATCAAGGTCGACTATAATTCACCCCTCCACTTT
TRBV5-1,NA,TRBD2,16,TRBJ2-5,CASSLKGLAGEETQYF,TGCGCCAGCAGCTTGAAGGGACTAGCGGGAGAAGAGACCCAGTACTTC
TRBV11-2,NA,TRBD1,16,TRBJ2-3,CASSLRTGPSTDTQYF,TGTGCCAGCAGCCTCCGGACAGGACCGTCCACAGATACGCAGTATTTT
TRBV9,NA,NA,16,TRBJ1-3,CASSVGGRSSGNTIYF,TGTGCCAGCAGCGTAGGGGGTCGGAGCTCTGGAAACACCATATATTTT
TRBV29-1,NA,NA,13,TRBJ1-4,CSVLTVPDEKLFF,TGCAGCGTACTGACGGTCCCGGACGAAAAACTGTTTTTT
TRBV15,NA,NA,14,TRBJ2-2,CATSRDRDTGELFF,TGTGCCACCAGCAGAGATCGGGACACCGGGGAGCTGTTTTTT
TRBV28,NA,TRBD1,16,TRBJ1-4,CATTVPKDRANEKLFF,TGTGCCACCACAGTCCCAAAGGACAGGGCTAATGAAAAACTGTTTTTT
TRBV18,NA,NA,15,TRBJ1-5,CASSRQGGSNQPQHF,TGTGCCAGCTCACGCCAGGGAGGTAGCAATCAGCCCCAGCATTTT
TRBV18,NA,TRBD1,17,TRBJ1-3,CASSPQGTGYSGNTIYF,TGTGCCAGCTCACCACAAGGGACAGGGTACTCTGGAAACACCATATATTTT
TRBV15,NA,TRBD1,15,TRBJ2-1,CATSTGTGPYNEQFF,TGTGCCACCAGCACTGGGACAGGGCCGTACAATGAGCAGTTCTTC
TRBV5-1,NA,TRBD2,14,TRBJ2-5,CASSPRAGDETQYF,TGCGCCAGCAGCCCCCGGGCGGGGGACGAAACCCAGTACTTC
TRBV10-3,NA,NA,14,TRBJ2-7,CAISGSTSSYEQYF,TGTGCCATCAGTGGTAGTACTAGTTCCTACGAGCAGTACTTC
TRBV28,NA,TRBD1,16,TRBJ2-5,CASSKLGQGPLETQYF,TGTGCCAGCAGCAAATTAGGACAGGGCCCGTTAGAGACCCAGTACTTC
TRBV6-5,NA,TRBD2,15,TRBJ2-7,CASRQGLAYTYEQYF,TGTGCCAGCAGACAAGGACTAGCCTATACCTACGAGCAGTACTTC
TRBV9,NA,NA,13,TRBJ2-3,CASSVGVTDTQYF,TGTGCCAGCAGCGTAGGTGTCACAGATACGCAGTATTTT
TRBV4-2,NA,TRBD2,16,TRBJ2-2,CASSHGTSGSSGELFF,TGTGCCAGCAGCCACGGGACTAGCGGGAGCTCCGGGGAGCTGTTTTTT
TRBV18,NA,NA,16,TRBJ2-4,CASSPTGYGAKNIQYF,TGTGCCAGCTCACCCACAGGGTATGGGGCCAAAAACATTCAGTACTTC
TRBV5-1,once,NA,15,TRBJ2-7,CASSRIETATYEQYF,TGCGCCAGCAGCCGTATCGAGACGGCGACCTACGAGCAGTACTTC
TRBV2,NA,TRBD1,15,TRBJ1-5,CASSQQGTIGWPQHF,TGTGCCAGCAGTCAACAGGGGACCATAGGCTGGCCCCAGCATTTT
TRBV2,NA,NA,13,TRBJ2-5,CASIMAGVVAQYF,TGTGCCAGCATTATGGCAGGGGTGGTGGCCCAGTACTTC
TRBV7-3,NA,NA,15,TRBJ2-2,CASSLLAGTSGELFF,TGTGCCAGCAGCTTATTGGCAGGGACATCCGGGGAGCTGTTTTTT
TRBV4-2,NA,NA,14,TRBJ2-7,CASSQGGTSYEQYF,TGTGCCAGCAGTCAGGGCGGGACCTCCTACGAGCAGTACTTC
TRBV19,NA,TRBD1,16,TRBJ2-1,CASSPRTGGNYNEQFF,TGTGCCAGTAGTCCCAGGACAGGGGGAAACTACAATGAGCAGTTCTTC
TRBV5-1,NA,NA,13,TRBJ2-3,CASSLLWADTQYF,TGCGCCAGCAGCTTGCTGTGGGCAGATACGCAGTATTTT
TRBV7-2,NA,TRBD2,15,TRBJ2-7,CASSSLDGRVDEQYF,TGTGCCAGCAGCTCCCTCGACGGGAGGGTAGACGAGCAGTACTTC
TRBV28,few,NA,18,TRBJ1-4,CASSLLGYGGAEGEKLFF,TGTGCCAGCAGTCTATTAGGCTATGGGGGGGCCGAGGGTGAAAAACTGTTTTTT
TRBV6-6,few,TRBD1,13,TRBJ1-4,CASHDRGEEKLFF,TGTGCCAGCCATGACAGGGGGGAAGAAAAACTGTTTTTT
TRBV5-4,NA,NA,15,TRBJ2-1,CASTLVGETSNEQFF,TGTGCCAGCACGCTTGTGGGGGAGACATCCAATGAGCAGTTCTTC
TRBV11-2,NA,NA,12,TRBJ1-1,CASSLDRVGAFF,TGTGCCAGCAGCTTAGACAGGGTAGGAGCTTTCTTT
TRBV5-6,NA,TRBD2,16,TRBJ2-7,CASSSPPGLAGDVQYF,TGTGCCAGCAGCTCTCCACCGGGACTAGCAGGAGACGTGCAGTACTTC
TRBV6-6,few,TRBD2,15,TRBJ2-7,CASRPRLASDDEQYF,TGTGCCAGCAGGCCGCGACTAGCGAGTGACGACGAGCAGTACTTC
TRBV5-1,NA,NA,14,TRBJ2-7,CASSQEDSTYEQYF,TGCGCCAGCAGCCAGGAAGACAGCACCTACGAGCAGTACTTC
TRBV4-1,NA,NA,21,TRBJ1-5,CASSQDSGRGRPTASNQPQHF,TGCGCCAGCAGCCAAGATTCGGGACGTGGCAGACCTACAGCCAGCAATCAGCCCCAGCATTTT
TRBV9,NA,NA,15,TRBJ2-3,CASSPLRRGTDTQYF,TGTGCCAGCAGTCCACTGAGGCGGGGCACAGATACGCAGTATTTT
TRBV9,NA,TRBD2,16,TRBJ2-1,CASSPPPSGRDNEQFF,TGTGCCAGCAGCCCCCCCCCTAGCGGGAGGGACAATGAGCAGTTCTTC
TRBV27,NA,TRBD1,15,TRBJ2-7,CASSFWDRAPYEQYF,TGTGCCAGCAGTTTTTGGGACAGGGCCCCCTACGAGCAGTACTTC
TRBV5-1,NA,NA,14,TRBJ2-5,CASSALPGVETQYF,TGCGCCAGCAGCGCCTTACCTGGGGTCGAGACCCAGTACTTC
TRBV11-2,NA,NA,14,TRBJ2-7,CASSLDRNTYEQYF,TGTGCCAGCAGCTTAGACAGGAATACCTACGAGCAGTACTTC
TRBV6-1,NA,NA,14,TRBJ1-5,CASSVNLESQPQHF,TGTGCCAGCAGTGTTAACCTTGAGAGTCAGCCCCAGCATTTT
TRBV2,NA,TRBD1,15,TRBJ1-5,CASSEEAGGDQPQHF,TGTGCCAGCAGTGAAGAAGCAGGGGGAGATCAGCCCCAGCATTTT
TRBV18,NA,TRBD1,13,TRBJ1-2,CASSPDRVGGYTF,TGTGCCAGCTCACCGGACAGGGTGGGCGGCTACACCTTC
TRBV30,NA,TRBD2,15,TRBJ2-7,CAWSRGPSGSYEQYF,TGTGCCTGGAGCCGAGGGCCTAGCGGGAGCTACGAGCAGTACTTC
TRBV30,NA,NA,11,TRBJ2-5,CAWTSRGTQYF,TGTGCCTGGACTAGTCGGGGGACCCAGTACTTC
TRBV4-3,once,TRBD2,16,TRBJ2-1,CASSLRTSRVYNEQFF,TGCGCCAGCAGCCTACGGACTAGCCGAGTCTACAATGAGCAGTTCTTC
TRBV6-5,few,NA,13,TRBJ1-1,CASKFWLNTEAFF,TGTGCCAGCAAGTTTTGGCTGAACACTGAAGCTTTCTTT
TRBV28,NA,NA,14,TRBJ2-7,CASRKRQRPYEQYF,TGTGCCAGCAGGAAAAGACAGCGGCCCTACGAGCAGTACTTC
TRBV5-1,NA,NA,12,TRBJ2-5,CASSPDAETQYF,TGCGCCAGCAGCCCGGACGCAGAGACCCAGTACTTC
TRBV5-1,NA,NA,16,TRBJ2-7,CASSLEAGRSSYEQYF,TGCGCCAGCAGCTTGGAGGCAGGGAGGAGCTCCTACGAGCAGTACTTC